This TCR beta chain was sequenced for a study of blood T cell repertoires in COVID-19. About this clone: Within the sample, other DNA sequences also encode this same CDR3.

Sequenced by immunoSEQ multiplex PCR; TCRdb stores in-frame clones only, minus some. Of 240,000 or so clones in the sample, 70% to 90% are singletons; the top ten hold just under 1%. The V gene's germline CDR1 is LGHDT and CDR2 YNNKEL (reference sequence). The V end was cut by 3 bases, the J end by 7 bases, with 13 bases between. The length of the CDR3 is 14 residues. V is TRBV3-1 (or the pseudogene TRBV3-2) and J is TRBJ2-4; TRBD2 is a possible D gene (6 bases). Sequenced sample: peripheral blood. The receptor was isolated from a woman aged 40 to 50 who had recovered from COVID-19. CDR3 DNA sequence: TGTGCCAGCAGCCAGGGGGGAGGCGGGAACATTCAGTACTTC. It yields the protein CASSQGGGGNIQYF.